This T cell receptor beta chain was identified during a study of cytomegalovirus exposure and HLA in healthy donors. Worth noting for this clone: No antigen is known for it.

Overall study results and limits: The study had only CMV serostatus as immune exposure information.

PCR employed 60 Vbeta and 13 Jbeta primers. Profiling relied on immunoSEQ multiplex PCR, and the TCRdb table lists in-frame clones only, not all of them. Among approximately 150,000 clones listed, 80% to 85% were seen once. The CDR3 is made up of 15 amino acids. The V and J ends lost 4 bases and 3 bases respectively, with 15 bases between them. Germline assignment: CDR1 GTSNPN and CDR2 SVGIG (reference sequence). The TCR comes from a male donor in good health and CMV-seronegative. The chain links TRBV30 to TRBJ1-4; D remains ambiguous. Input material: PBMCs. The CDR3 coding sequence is TGTGCCTGGACCGAGGAGGTCTTATCTAATGAAAAACTGTTTTTT. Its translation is CAWTEEVLSNEKLFF.